This is a list of T cell receptor beta chains from one sample in a study of breast tumors, draining lymph nodes, adjacent tissues. TCRdb redid the calling of the multiplex PCR reads with MiXCR, one entry per CDR3 protein. The data hold around 130,000 distinct CDR3 sequences, with 21% observed a single time. Sequenced material: axillary lymph node tissue. The receptors were sampled from a female donor with breast cancer. Some clones in this sample may be carry-over from other donors' samples. CDR3s include the opening cysteine and the closing phenylalanine or tryptophan.

V gene: TRBV11-2
J gene: TRBJ2-1
CDR3 protein: CASSLTSGTYSYNEQFF

V gene: TRBV2
J gene: TRBJ2-1
CDR3 protein: CASSLTSGRDNEQFF

V gene: TRBV20-1
J gene: TRBJ2-3
CDR3 protein: CSARHVAGGPGTDTQYF

V gene: TRBV5-1
J gene: TRBJ2-7
CDR3 protein: CASSADGSLGEQYF

V gene: TRBV6-2/TRBV6-3
J gene: TRBJ2-3
CDR3 protein: CASSYSSLLGTSVKMGTDTQYF

V gene: TRBV7-9
J gene: TRBJ2-1
CDR3 protein: CASSKGGRSYNEQFF

V gene: TRBV9
J gene: TRBJ2-3
CDR3 protein: CASRGDRVADTQYF

V gene: TRBV19
J gene: TRBJ2-3
CDR3 protein: CASSLTSGATDTQYF

V gene: TRBV6-2/TRBV6-3
J gene: TRBJ2-7
CDR3 protein: CASSSNQTGTPKEYF

V gene: TRBV15
J gene: TRBJ2-2
CDR3 protein: CATSRDNAGELFF

V gene: TRBV11-2
J gene: TRBJ1-2
CDR3 protein: CASSFTANYGYTF

V gene: TRBV7-6
J gene: TRBJ2-2
CDR3 protein: CASSLQTSTGELFF

V gene: TRBV28
J gene: TRBJ1-2
CDR3 protein: CASSLGTGGSYGYTF

V gene: TRBV7-9
J gene: TRBJ1-1
CDR3 protein: CASSLDLNTEAFF

V gene: TRBV9
J gene: TRBJ1-4
CDR3 protein: CASSREANEKLFF

V gene: TRBV7-9
J gene: TRBJ2-3
CDR3 protein: CASTGVGGTDTQYF

V gene: TRBV6-1
J gene: TRBJ1-2
CDR3 protein: CASSLGDRVTYGYTF

V gene: TRBV12-3/TRBV12-4
J gene: TRBJ2-2
CDR3 protein: CASSPDNGGVLFF

V gene: TRBV2
J gene: TRBJ1-2
CDR3 protein: CASTAGGQGYTF

V gene: TRBV20-1
J gene: TRBJ2-7
CDR3 protein: CSARPTSGDPYEQYF

V gene: TRBV20-1
J gene: TRBJ2-5
CDR3 protein: CSARKTQYF

V gene: TRBV20-1
J gene: TRBJ1-2
CDR3 protein: CSATEGAQYGYTF

V gene: TRBV2
J gene: TRBJ2-3
CDR3 protein: CASSSPGTDRTDTQYF

V gene: TRBV4-1
J gene: TRBJ2-3
CDR3 protein: CASSPTKGGMDTQYF

V gene: TRBV10-3
J gene: TRBJ2-5
CDR3 protein: CAISGDGTSGSRETQYF

V gene: TRBV7-9
J gene: TRBJ2-6
CDR3 protein: CASSIIGRPSGANVLTF

V gene: TRBV10-2
J gene: TRBJ2-7
CDR3 protein: CASSGTETVLGQYF

V gene: TRBV27
J gene: TRBJ2-1
CDR3 protein: CAGSLSAGGSNEQFF

V gene: TRBV5-6
J gene: TRBJ2-7
CDR3 protein: CASSPDPGTVTYEQYF

V gene: TRBV6-6
J gene: TRBJ2-7
CDR3 protein: CASSTRALGYEQYF

V gene: TRBV20-1
J gene: TRBJ2-1
CDR3 protein: CSARDLAGPYNEQFF

V gene: TRBV24-1
J gene: TRBJ1-2
CDR3 protein: CATSDRRGRGDYGYTF

V gene: TRBV20-1
J gene: TRBJ1-3
CDR3 protein: CSARDSEPGNTIYF

V gene: TRBV19
J gene: TRBJ2-7
CDR3 protein: CASSKPGLAGVYEQYF

V gene: TRBV27
J gene: TRBJ1-5
CDR3 protein: CASKHGTGSNQPQHF